Below, one TCR beta chain is given with its context. Libraries were prepared by immunoSEQ multiplex PCR; TCRdb keeps only in-frame clonotypes and omits some of them. The repertoire holds 220,000 or so clones, with about 83% as singletons. This sample is drawn from a study of blood T cell repertoires in COVID-19. Adults between about 18 and 95 years of age took part from under 25 US areas. Trimming at V came to 0 bases and at J to 0 bases, leaving 10 bases not matched to a gene. From germline, CDR1 is KGHSH and CDR2 LQKENI. This CDR3 spans 20 amino acids. Input material: PBMCs or T cells enriched from blood (not recorded which). The receptor was isolated from a woman aged 50 to 65 who had recovered from COVID-19. The genes are TRBV18 and TRBJ2-4; 11 bases align to TRBD2. The CDR3 nucleotides are TGTGCCAGCTCACCACCCACCGGGACTAGCGGCCCCCTAGCCAAAAACATTCAGTACTTC. Its protein is CASSPPTGTSGPLAKNIQYF.